The 13 T cell receptor beta chains presented below share a single source sample, sequenced in a study of regulatory T cells in long-lasting Graves disease. CDR3 regions were amplified by Arm-PCR using iRepertoire HTBI primers to build TCR beta libraries. One entry per CDR3 protein results from TCRdb running MiXCR on the multiplex PCR reads. Among hundreds of thousands of distinct CDR3 sequences listed, about 16% were seen once. Time point indicated: newly diagnosed GD, antithyroid drugs for less than 3 months. PBMCs provided the RNA from which the TCR library was made. These data also featured in a second study, about T cells in Graves' hyperthyroidism and ophthalmopathy.

This specimen was peripheral blood mononuclear cells (PBMCs), taken at new diagnosis, from a patient treated with antithyroid drugs. Receptors were obtained from a woman aged 30 to 39 with Graves disease.

V usage is TRBV5-1 and J usage is TRBJ2-3; D might be TRBD1 (5 bases). Trimming shortened V by 0 bases and J by 7 bases, and 18 bases separated the two germline ends. The CDR3 is made up of 16 amino acids. CDR1 is SGHRS, CDR2 YFSETQ, per germline. The CDR3 protein is CASSLEFWGGSNTQYF. CDR3 in DNA: TGCGCCAGCAGCTTGGAGTTCTGGGGCGGAAGCAATACGCAGTATTTT.

This clonotype was picked up many times. The chain uses TRBV6-1 and TRBJ2-7; weak D call: TRBD2 (7 bases). This CDR3 spans 15 amino acids. Trimming stripped 6 bases from V and 5 bases from J, with 20 bases between. CDR1 and CDR2 from the germline V gene are MNHNS and SASEGT. The CDR3 loop is CASSPTGLGGNEQYF. The CDR3 DNA sequence: TGTGCCAGCAGCCCTACTGGACTAGGGGGGAACGAGCAGTACTTC.

J is TRBJ1-4 and V is TRBV9; D gene ambiguous. V lost 1 base to trimming and J lost 5 bases, with 12 bases between them. CDR3 length: 15 residues. CDR1 and CDR2 from the germline V gene are SGDLS and YYNGEE. In nucleotides, the CDR3 is TGTGCCAGCAGCGTATATGTGGGAGAGAATGAAAAACTGTTTTTT. Translation: CASSVYVGENEKLFF.

CDR3 in amino acids: CASRFGGRYKQFF. The CDR3 nucleotides are TGTGCCAGCAGGTTCGGGGGCCGGTATAAGCAGTTCTTC. The chain uses TRBV12-3 or TRBV12-4 and TRBJ2-3; D might be TRBD1 or TRBD2, each matching 6 bases. The J call may be in error: the DNA end matches TRBJ2-1 better. This CDR3 region has 13 residues.

Here the CDR3 reads CAISRAGPEGESQYF. CDR3 bases: TGTGCCATCAGTCGTGCTGGTCCAGAGGGTGAGTCCCAGTACTTC. The chain uses TRBV10-3 and TRBJ2-5, with D perhaps TRBD2 (5 bases). CDR1 is ENHRY, CDR2 SYGVKD, per germline. The CDR3 is 15 amino acids. V gave up 5 bases and J gave up 9 bases, with 22 bases separating them.

This clonotype has only a few counts. The chain combines TRBV18 with TRBJ1-5; tentatively, D is TRBD1 (6 bases). Germline-derived CDR1 and CDR2 are KGHSH and LQKENI. The germline V and J ends were trimmed by 2 bases and 3 bases, with 11 bases remaining between them. The CDR3 length is 15 residues. CDR3 residues: CASSPTGLFNQPQHF. CDR3 bases: TGTGCCAGCTCACCAACAGGGCTATTCAATCAGCCCCAGCATTTT.

This clonotype was observed at least ten times. The rearrangement links TRBV10-3 to TRBJ2-3; 14 bases line up with TRBD2. The CDR3 has 16 amino acids. Germline V gene data show CDR1 as ENHRY and CDR2 as SYGVKD. The J segment lost 3 bases and the V segment lost 4 bases, leaving 3 bases of the junction unmatched. DNA for the CDR3: TGTGCCATCAGTGGTGGGACTAGCGGGGGAACAGATACGCAGTATTTT. Translated, it gives CAISGGTSGGTDTQYF.

This chain connects TRBV2 to TRBJ1-6; D not resolved. The length of the CDR3 is 15 residues. V lost 6 bases and J lost 0, with 9 bases in between. The V gene's germline CDR1 is SNHLY and CDR2 FYNNEI. The CDR3 DNA follows: TGTGCCAGCAGGGGATCAAGCTCCTATAATTCACCCCTCCACTTT. This codes for CASRGSSSYNSPLHF. The entire variable domain, with the rest obtained from reference TRBV2 and TRBJ1-6, is as follows: EPEVTQTPSHQVTQMGQEVILRCVPISNHLYFYWYRQILGQKVEFLVSFYNNEISEKSEIFDDQFSVERPDGSNFTLKIRSTKLEDSAMYFCASRGSSSYNSPLHFGNGTRLTVT.

In its sample, this clonotype was seen a few times. The chain joins TRBV7-9 to TRBJ2-7; the D gene is possibly TRBD2 (7 bases). Trimming took off 8 bases at V and 5 bases at J, with 22 bases between the two ends. The CDR3 has 15 amino acids. Per germline, CDR1 SEHNR and CDR2 FQNEAQ (reference sequence). The CDR3 spells CASGPPVGGLNEQYF. The CDR3 region has the DNA TGTGCCAGCGGCCCACCGGTGGGGGGGCTCAACGAGCAGTACTTC.

About this clonotype: A clone one base away is much larger, so this may be a read error. Because the CDR3 is missing its conserved closing phenylalanine or tryptophan, this is likely a read error. CDR3 region: CASTEWRDTYEQYL. CDR3 sequence (DNA): TGTGCCAGCACCGAATGGCGGGACACCTACGAGCAGTACCTC. The gene calls are TRBV2 and TRBJ2-7; D tentatively fits TRBD1 or TRBD2 (6 bases each). Germline V gene lookup returns CDR1 SNHLY and CDR2 FYNNEI. Trimming pared 7 bases from V and 2 bases from J, leaving 15 bases between. The CDR3 consists of 14 residues.

Only a few counts were recorded for this clonotype. The chain joins TRBV7-2 to TRBJ2-1; D assignment may be TRBD1 or TRBD2 (5 bases each). The V end lost 8 bases, the J end lost 2 bases, and 13 bases lay between the germline ends. The CDR3 is 14 residues long. Germline values: CDR1 SGHTA, CDR2 FQGNSA. CDR3 sequence: CASGPGPAYNEQFF. CDR3 nucleotide sequence: TGTGCCAGCGGACCGGGGCCGGCCTACAATGAGCAGTTCTTC.

Turning to this clonotype: A read error may be the cause here, since a much bigger clone is one base away. V usage is TRBV2 and J usage is TRBJ2-3, with 7 bases fitting TRBD1. The CDR3 runs to 15 residues. Trimming at V came to 4 bases and at J to 4 bases, leaving 8 bases not matched to a gene. Per germline, CDR1 SNHLY and CDR2 FYNNEI. The CDR3 reads CASSGWTGGSDTQYF. The CDR3 DNA reads TGTGCCAGCAGTGGATGGACAGGTGGATCAGATACGCAGTATTTT. The variable domain in full, completed from reference TRBV2 and TRBJ2-3, reads EPEVTQTPSHQVTQMGQEVILRCVPISNHLYFYWYRQILGQKVEFLVSFYNNEISEKSEIFDDQFSVERPDGSNFTLKIRSTKLEDSAMYFCASSGWTGGSDTQYFGPGTRLTVL.

This clonotype was found many times. The V gene is TRBV18, the J gene TRBJ2-7, with D perhaps TRBD1 (6 bases). The CDR3 is 14 amino acids. The V gene lost 2 bases and the J gene lost 6 bases, with 14 bases spanning the gap. Germline V gene data show CDR1 as KGHSH and CDR2 as LQKENI. CDR3: CASSPSAYRVEQYF. CDR3 nucleotides: TGTGCCAGCTCACCATCGGCTTACAGGGTCGAGCAGTACTTC.